This T cell receptor (beta chain) was observed in a study of shared clonotypes between healthy human individuals. The wider study: Each donor had three CD4 naive, three CD4 memory, two CD8 naive and one CD8 memory plate. Study outcomes and limitations: The small donor group covered limited genetic and exposure diversity.

The sample holds a few counts of this clone. What it recognizes is unknown. Replicate PCRs run on sorted subsets employed approximately 200 ng DNA, around 27,000 T cell genomes. The data were produced by immunoSEQ multiplex PCR, yet TCRdb's version contains in-frame clones alone and is incomplete. The sample yields more than 2,000,000 clones, more than 90% seen once. Trimming cost V 1 base and J 4 bases, with 14 bases left between them. The length of the CDR3 is 15 residues. The germline V gene has CDR1 SGDLS and CDR2 YYNGEE. Subsets obtained from CD4+ cells comprised CD45RA+ naive and CD45RA-negative memory cells.

The chain has TRBV9 and TRBJ1-1, with TRBD1 as a possible D gene (5 bases). The TCR originated in a man younger than 35 in good health. The sequenced sample consisted of naive CD4+ T cells sorted from blood. Subset of the sample: CD45RA+ positively selected. This CDR3 is CASSVYTGRVTEAFF. Written as DNA, the CDR3 is TGTGCCAGCAGCGTATACACAGGAAGGGTCACTGAAGCTTTCTTT.